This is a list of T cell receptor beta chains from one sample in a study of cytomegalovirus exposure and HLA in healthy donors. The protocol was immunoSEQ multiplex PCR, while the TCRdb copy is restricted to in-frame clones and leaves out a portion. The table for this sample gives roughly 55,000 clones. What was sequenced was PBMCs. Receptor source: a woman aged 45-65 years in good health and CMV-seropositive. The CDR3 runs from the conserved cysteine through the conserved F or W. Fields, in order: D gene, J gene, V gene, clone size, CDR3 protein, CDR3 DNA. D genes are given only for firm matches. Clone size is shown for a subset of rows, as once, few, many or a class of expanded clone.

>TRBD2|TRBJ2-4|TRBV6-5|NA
CASSSQRGGAKNIQYF
TGTGCCAGCAGTTCCCAGCGGGGGGGGGCCAAAAACATTCAGTACTTC
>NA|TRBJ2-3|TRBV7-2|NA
CASSLAGGPGDTQYF
TGTGCCAGCAGCTTAGCGGGGGGGCCGGGAGATACGCAGTATTTT
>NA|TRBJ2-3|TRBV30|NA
CAWSPGVGTYLTDTQYF
TGTGCCTGGAGTCCCGGGGTCGGGACATACCTCACAGATACGCAGTATTTT
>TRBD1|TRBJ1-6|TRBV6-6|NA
CASRDRGYNSPLHF
TGTGCCAGCAGAGACAGGGGATATAATTCACCCCTCCACTTT
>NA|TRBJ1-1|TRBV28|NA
CASSPLTGNTEAFF
TGTGCCAGCAGTCCCCTGACAGGGAACACTGAAGCTTTCTTT
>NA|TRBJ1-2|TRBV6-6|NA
CASSYEGTYGYTF
TGTGCCAGCAGTTACGAGGGAACCTATGGCTACACCTTC
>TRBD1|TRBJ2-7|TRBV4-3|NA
CASSPSRGHYEQYF
TGCGCCAGCAGCCCCAGCAGGGGGCATTACGAGCAGTACTTC
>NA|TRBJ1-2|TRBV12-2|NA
CASRHKRGLGYGYTF
TGTGCAAGTCGCCACAAGAGGGGGCTTGGCTATGGCTACACCTTC
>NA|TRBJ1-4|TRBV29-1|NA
CSVGGANEKLFF
TGCAGCGTTGGGGGGGCTAATGAAAAACTGTTTTTT
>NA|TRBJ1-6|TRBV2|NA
CASTVSNSPLHF
TGTGCCAGCACTGTATCGAATTCACCCCTCCACTTT
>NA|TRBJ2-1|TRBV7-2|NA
CASSYGRDNEQFF
TGTGCCAGCAGCTATGGGCGAGACAATGAGCAGTTCTTC
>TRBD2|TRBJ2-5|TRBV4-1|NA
CASSAGVLHVQYF
TGCGCCAGCAGCGCGGGGGTCCTACACGTGCAGTACTTC
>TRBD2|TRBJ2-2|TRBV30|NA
CAWSPTAGTSGGAGTGELFF
TGTGCCTGGAGCCCTACGGCCGGGACTAGCGGGGGGGCGGGCACCGGGGAGCTGTTTTTT
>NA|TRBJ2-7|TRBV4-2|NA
CASSQVMDSAYEQYF
TGTGCCAGCAGCCAAGTTATGGACTCTGCCTACGAGCAGTACTTC
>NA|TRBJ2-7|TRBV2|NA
CASTTNSPRAGFSYEQYF
TGTGCCAGCACCACGAATTCCCCTCGAGCGGGCTTCTCCTACGAGCAGTACTTC
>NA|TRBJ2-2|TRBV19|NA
CASSIMGGVGGELFF
TGTGCCAGTAGTATTATGGGGGGAGTCGGCGGGGAGCTGTTTTTT
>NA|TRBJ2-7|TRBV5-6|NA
CASSSLDKSYEQYF
TGTGCCAGCAGCAGCTTGGACAAGTCCTACGAGCAGTACTTC
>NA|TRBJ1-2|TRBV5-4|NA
CASSSKDSPRTF
TGTGCCAGCAGCTCTAAAGACAGCCCTAGGACCTTC
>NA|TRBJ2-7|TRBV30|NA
CAWSSLLSEQYF
TGTGCCTGGAGTTCGCTGTTGAGTGAGCAGTACTTC
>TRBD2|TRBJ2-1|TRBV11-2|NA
CASSRLAGGNEQFF
TGTGCCAGCAGTCGACTAGCGGGAGGTAATGAGCAGTTCTTC
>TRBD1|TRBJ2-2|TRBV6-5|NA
CASSLDRGRYEVFF
TGTGCCAGCAGTCTGGACAGGGGCCGCTATGAAGTGTTTTTT
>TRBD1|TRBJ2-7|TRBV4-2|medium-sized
CASSQGDRVLGEQYF
TGTGCCAGCAGCCAAGGAGACAGGGTTTTGGGCGAGCAGTACTTC
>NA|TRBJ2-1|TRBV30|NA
CAWSRGLSNEQFF
TGTGCCTGGAGCCGGGGGTTGTCTAATGAGCAGTTCTTC
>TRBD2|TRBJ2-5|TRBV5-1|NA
CASSLLGAGRETQYF
TGCGCCAGCAGCCTCCTAGGAGCGGGGAGGGAGACCCAGTACTTC
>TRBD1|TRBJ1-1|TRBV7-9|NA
CASSEGQGNTEAFF
TGTGCCAGCAGCGAGGGACAGGGGAACACTGAAGCTTTCTTT
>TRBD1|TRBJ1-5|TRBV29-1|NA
CSVDDSGGSGQPQHF
TGCAGCGTTGATGATTCAGGGGGCTCTGGTCAGCCCCAGCATTTT